A single sample is the source of the 21 T cell receptor beta chains below, sequenced in a study of neurological immune-mediated disorders. One entry per CDR3 protein results from TCRdb running MiXCR on the 5' RACE reads. This sample yields some 29,000 distinct CDR3 sequences, of which 9% to 13% are seen a single time; about 5.3% belongs to the top ten. The sample comprised PBMCs. These receptors originate from an older woman in good health.

This clonotype was observed at least ten times. V and J are TRBV29-1 and TRBJ2-5; 8 bases match TRBD1. CDR3 size: 13 residues. Trimming took 4 bases from V and 1 from J; bases not matched to a gene: 2. Germline V gene sequence: CDR1 SQVTM, CDR2 ANQGSEA. The CDR3 sequence is CSVADRGQETQYF. DNA for the CDR3: TGCAGCGTTGCCGACAGGGGCCAAGAGACCCAGTACTTC.

Judged by abundance, this clonotype is medium-sized. This sequence joins TRBV7-3 and TRBJ1-1; possible D gene TRBD1, 6 bases. Germline V lookup: CDR1 SGHTA, CDR2 FQGTGA. V was cut by 5 bases and J by 0 bases, with 7 bases left in between. The CDR3 sequence is 13 residues long. The CDR3 region is CASSRQVNTEAFF. CDR3 DNA sequence: TGTGCCAGCAGCAGACAGGTGAACACTGAAGCTTTCTTT.

This clonotype was detected ten times or more. The V gene is TRBV2, the J gene TRBJ2-3; 16 positions agree with TRBD2. CDR1 is SNHLY and CDR2 is FYNNEI in the germline V gene. The CDR3 is made up of 15 amino acids. With V trimmed by 8 bases and J by 7 bases, 6 bases remained unmatched. This chain's CDR3 is CASSGTSGGVNTQYF. As DNA, the CDR3 is TGTGCCAGCTCCGGGACTAGCGGGGGGGTGAATACGCAGTATTTT.

In regard to this clonotype: The junction differs from germline at one of its ends, possibly a read error. This rearrangement joins TRBV6-2 or TRBV6-3 to TRBJ2-1, with D possibly being TRBD1 or TRBD2 (5 bases each). The germline gives CDR1 MNHEY, CDR2 SVGEGT. The CDR3 runs 15 residues. The CDR3 spells CASSYNRIGGNEQLF. The DNA of the CDR3 is TGTGCCAGCAGTTACAACCGGATTGGGGGTAATGAGCAGCTCTTC.

This clonotype appeared many times. The chain employs TRBV4-3 and TRBJ2-4; TRBD2 matches at 7 bases. Germline CDR1 LGHNA, CDR2 YSLEER. The CDR3 length is 16 residues. V was pared by 5 bases and J by 4 bases, with 11 bases of the junction left unmatched. As DNA, the CDR3 is TGCGCCAGCAGCGACGACTGGGGGGGGGAGAAAAACATTCAGTACTTC. Protein sequence: CASSDDWGGEKNIQYF.

This clonotype has a count of ten or more. The chain carries TRBV7-2 and TRBJ1-5; tentative D call: TRBD1 (5 bases). The CDR3 contains 12 residues. V dropped 5 bases and J dropped 11 bases, with 13 bases sitting between them. From germline, CDR1 is SGHTA and CDR2 FQGNSA. This CDR3 is CASSPGQGSQHF. CDR3 in DNA: TGTGCCAGCAGCCCAGGGCAGGGTTCCCAGCATTTT.

The table lists this clonotype with many counts. The J gene is TRBJ2-1, the V gene TRBV5-5; 8 bases are a match to TRBD2. CDR3 length: 18 amino acids. CDR1 SGHKS and CDR2 YYEKEE come from the germline V gene (reference sequence). V was clipped by 2 bases and J by 6 bases; unmatched bases: 16. CDR3 loop: CASSFQPGLEGRGNEQFF. As DNA, the CDR3 is TGTGCCAGCAGCTTCCAACCGGGACTAGAAGGAAGGGGCAATGAGCAGTTCTTC.

This clonotype is medium-sized (0.01 to 0.1%) by share. V gene TRBV3-1 combines with J gene TRBJ2-7; no definite D call. The V gene's germline CDR1 is LGHDT and CDR2 YNNKEL (reference sequence). Trimming left V 4 bases short and J 0 bases short, with 13 bases between. The CDR3 totals 15 residues. The CDR3 DNA reads TGTGCCAGCAGCCGCCCCTTGGCGTTCTCCTACGAGCAGTACTTC. Translation gives CASSRPLAFSYEQYF.

This clonotype was counted many times. The chain is built from TRBV5-1 and TRBJ2-5; 8 bases line up with TRBD2. Trimming removed 4 bases from V and 4 bases from J; junction bases left unmatched: 9. The CDR3 loop spans 15 amino acids. Germline values: CDR1 SGHRS, CDR2 YFSETQ. The CDR3 spells CASSGGLAEPETQYF. The CDR3 DNA reads as TGCGCCAGCAGCGGAGGACTAGCCGAGCCAGAGACCCAGTACTTC.

This clonotype was observed at least ten times. The chain joins TRBV4-3 to TRBJ2-2; D is uncertain. V was cut by 0 bases and J by 3 bases, with 11 bases left in between. CDR1 is LGHNA, CDR2 YSLEER, per germline. CDR3 length: 16 amino acids. The CDR3 spells CASSQEVAGYTGELFF. The CDR3 nucleotides read TGCGCCAGCAGCCAAGAGGTGGCCGGATACACCGGGGAGCTGTTTTTT.

This clonotype has at least ten counts. V and J are TRBV3-2 and TRBJ2-4; the listed D gene, TRBD2, was not tested against the DNA. TRBV3-2 is assigned pseudogene status. The CDR3 is 16 amino acids. CDR3 sequence reads: CASSQGTSGTKNIQYF. The CDR3 coding sequence is TGTGCCAGCAGCCAAGGGACTAGCGGAACCAAAAACATTCAGTACTTC.

This clonotype came up many times. The chain is built from TRBV11-3 and TRBJ2-1; D might be TRBD1 (5 bases). V was cut by 1 base and J by 0 bases, with 10 bases left in between. The CDR3 is 16 residues long. Germline-derived CDR1 and CDR2 are SGHNT and YENEEA. CDR3 bases: TGTGCCAGCAGCTTAGGGGTTACAGGCTCCTACAATGAGCAGTTCTTC. Translating gives CASSLGVTGSYNEQFF.

This clonotype has at least ten counts. The chain carries TRBV7-3 and TRBJ2-7; TRBD2 matches at 7 bases. There are 14 residues in the CDR3. Germline V gene data show CDR1 as SGHTA and CDR2 as FQGTGA. Trimming at V came to 6 bases and at J to 6 bases, leaving 11 bases not matched to a gene. This CDR3 is CASRSRGVPSEQYF. CDR3 in DNA: TGTGCCAGCAGATCCCGGGGGGTACCGAGCGAGCAGTACTTC.

This clonotype showed up many times. The J gene is TRBJ1-1, the V gene TRBV4-3; tentatively, D is TRBD1 (6 bases). Between the trimmed V and J ends, which lost 4 bases and 6 bases, there was a span of 15 bases. The germline gives CDR1 LGHNA, CDR2 YSLEER. The CDR3 has 14 amino acids. CDR3 loop: CASSRSWTVAEAFF. As DNA, the CDR3 is TGCGCCAGCAGCCGGTCGTGGACAGTAGCTGAAGCTTTCTTT.

This clonotype was recorded at least ten times. The gene calls are TRBV18 and TRBJ2-5, with D perhaps matching TRBD2 (5 bases). CDR1 and CDR2 from the germline V gene are KGHSH and LQKENI. The CDR3 sequence is 11 residues long. The ends were cut back, 3 bases at V and 9 bases at J, with 8 bases in the middle. The CDR3 spells CASSPERAQYF. CDR3 coding DNA: TGTGCCAGCTCACCTGAGAGGGCCCAGTACTTC.

This clonotype has at least ten counts. The chain joins TRBV7-2 to TRBJ1-2; weak D call: TRBD1 (6 bases). Per germline, CDR1 SGHTA and CDR2 FQGNSA. This CDR3 spans 14 amino acids. V was clipped by 5 bases and J by 3 bases, with 13 bases between them. Written as DNA, the CDR3 is TGTGCCAGCAGCCCAGGTCCAGGGGACTATGGCTACACCTTC. Translation: CASSPGPGDYGYTF.

This clonotype showed up many times. The chain combines TRBV20-1 with TRBJ1-4, with a possible D match to TRBD1 (6 bases). The germline V gene encodes CDR1 DFQATT and CDR2 SNEGSKA (reference sequence). This CDR3 comprises 13 residues. The V gene lost 5 bases and the J gene lost 4 bases, with 11 bases spanning the gap. CDR3 region: CSAGIQGNEKLFF. DNA of the CDR3: TGCAGTGCTGGAATACAGGGTAATGAAAAACTGTTTTTT.

This clonotype was counted ten times or more. The V and J genes are TRBV7-2 and TRBJ2-3, with 8 bases matching TRBD2. This CDR3 spans 15 amino acids. V was pared by 3 bases and J by 1 base, with 3 bases of the junction left unmatched. The germline V gene encodes CDR1 SGHTA and CDR2 FQGNSA. CDR3 region: CASSFSLAGTDTQYF. In nucleotides, the CDR3 is TGTGCCAGCAGCTTCTCACTAGCGGGCACAGATACGCAGTATTTT.

This clonotype was seen at least ten times. The chain is built from TRBV10-3 and TRBJ2-3; TRBD1 agrees at 7 bases. The CDR3 has 17 amino acids. V was pared by 3 bases and J by 4 bases, with 13 bases of the junction left unmatched. Germline assignment: CDR1 ENHRY and CDR2 SYGVKD. The CDR3 DNA reads TGTGCCATCAGTGAAGAAGCGACAGGGAATGTCGCAGATACGCAGTATTTT. As protein: CAISEEATGNVADTQYF.

Written as DNA, the CDR3 is TGCGCCAGCAACCCAGGGGCCAGGGGCGGCAATGAGCAGTATTTT. Its translation: CASNPGARGGNEQYF. V is TRBV5-1 and J is TRBJ2-3; TRBD1 might be the D (6 bases). The V end was cut by 6 bases, the J end by 11 bases, with 25 bases between. The CDR3 runs 15 residues. Germline V gene sequence: CDR1 SGHRS, CDR2 YFSETQ.

This clonotype has a count of ten or more. The chain recombines TRBV6-4 with TRBJ2-3; 10 bases match TRBD2. The V gene's germline CDR1 is MRHNA and CDR2 SNTAGT. V was clipped by 3 bases and J by 3 bases; unmatched bases: 3. The CDR3 totals 15 residues. The CDR3 loop is CASSESSGSTDTQYF. The CDR3 DNA reads TGTGCCAGCAGTGAGTCTAGCGGGAGTACAGATACGCAGTATTTT.